This T cell receptor (beta chain) comes out of a study of T cell responses to AZD1222 COVID-19 vaccine. Study observations and caveats: With two AZD1222 doses given, Spike-specific TCR breadth and depth both rose. Nearly half of spike-specific TCRs reportedly go after variant regions that carry no mutations. Donors, mostly white British, included more females; clonal diversity was possibly underestimated.

Libraries were prepared by immunoSEQ multiplex PCR; TCRdb keeps only in-frame clonotypes and omits some of them. The sample has approximately 150,000 clones; about 90% are singletons. The CDR3 has 12 amino acids. The V gene's germline CDR1 is GTSNPN and CDR2 SVGIG (reference sequence). The V gene lost 7 bases and the J gene lost 7 bases, with 13 bases spanning the gap. Second-dose timings of about 4 or about 12 weeks were pooled. As regards this clone: Its target is not known.

This chain joins TRBV30 and TRBJ1-4; TRBD1 might be the D (6 bases). The source is an adult who received the AZD1222 COVID-19 vaccine. The sequenced sample was peripheral blood, obtained 28 days after the second AZD1222 dose. The CDR3 DNA reads TGTGCCTACGCAGGGGCAGGTGAAAAACTGTTTTTT. It is translated as CAYAGAGEKLFF. Using reference TRBV30 and TRBJ1-4 for the parts outside the CDR3, the full variable domain is SQTIHQWPATLVQPVGSPLSLECTVEGTSNPNLYWYRQAAGRGLQLLFYSVGIGQISSEVPQNLSASRPQDRQFILSSKKLLLSDSGFYLCAYAGAGEKLFFGSGTQLSVL.